Reported below is one T cell receptor (beta chain). Its target is unknown. Libraries were prepared by immunoSEQ multiplex PCR; TCRdb keeps only in-frame clonotypes and omits some of them. The sample has approximately 58,000 clones, approximately 85% seen once. The sample originates from a study of OX40 agonist ivuxolimab in advanced cancers. In the study overall: An anti-OX40 (CD134) antibody with agonistic activity, ivuxolimab, was administered to patients. A partial response was reached by three patients: one with hepatocellular carcinoma and two with cutaneous melanoma. The patients received ivuxolimab by intravenous route every 2 weeks at 0.01 to 10 mg/kg.

Study conclusions and caveats: Within 6 weeks, CD4+ and CD8+ blood T cells expanded clonally at 0.1 to 3.0 mg/kg.

J was trimmed by 2 bases and V by 1 base; bases with no gene match: 3. Germline V gene data show CDR1 as SEHNR and CDR2 as FQNEAQ (reference sequence). This CDR3 spans 16 amino acids. The input for sequencing was CD4+ or CD8+ T cells sorted from blood, taken in a trial of the OX40 agonist ivuxolimab. The J gene is TRBJ2-3, the V gene TRBV7-9, with 10 bases identical to TRBD2. The clonotype comes from an adult with an advanced solid tumor such as melanoma, head and neck, liver or kidney cancer. This CDR3 reads CASSLVSGRDTDTQYF. For the CDR3, the DNA is TGTGCCAGCAGCTTAGTCAGCGGGAGGGACACAGATACGCAGTATTTT. The full variable domain, in which reference TRBV7-9 and TRBJ2-3 provide the parts outside the CDR3, is DTGVSQNPRHKITKRGQNVTFRCDPISEHNRLYWYRQTLGQGPEFLTYFQNEAQLEKSRLLSDRFSAERPKGSFSTLEIQRTEQGDSAMYLCASSLVSGRDTDTQYFGPGTRLTVL.